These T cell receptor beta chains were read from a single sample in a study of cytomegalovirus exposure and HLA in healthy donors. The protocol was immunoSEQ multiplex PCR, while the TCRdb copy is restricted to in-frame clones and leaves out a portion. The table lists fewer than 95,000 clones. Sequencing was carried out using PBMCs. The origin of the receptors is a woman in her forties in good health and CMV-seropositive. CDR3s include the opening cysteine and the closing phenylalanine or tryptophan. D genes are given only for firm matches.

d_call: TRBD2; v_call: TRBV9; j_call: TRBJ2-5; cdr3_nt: TGTGCCAGCTGTCGGGCGGGGGGGCCATGGGAGACCCAGTACTTC; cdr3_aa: CASCRAGGPWETQYF
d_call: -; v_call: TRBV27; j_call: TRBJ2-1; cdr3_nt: TGTGCCAGCAGTTCCGGACAGAATGAGCAGTTCTTC; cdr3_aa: CASSSGQNEQFF
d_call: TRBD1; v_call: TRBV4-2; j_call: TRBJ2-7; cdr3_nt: TGTGCCAGCAGCCAAAGACAGGGGTCCTACGAGCAGTACTTC; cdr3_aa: CASSQRQGSYEQYF
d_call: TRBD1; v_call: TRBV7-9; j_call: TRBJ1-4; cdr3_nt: TGTGCCAGCAGCTTTACCCCGGGGACAGGGGGTGAAAAACTGTTTTTT; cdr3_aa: CASSFTPGTGGEKLFF
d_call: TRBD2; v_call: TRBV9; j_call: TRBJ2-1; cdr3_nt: TGTGCCAGCAGCGTAGGCGGTAGCGGGGGGGCGCATGAGCAGTTCTTC; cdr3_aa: CASSVGGSGGAHEQFF
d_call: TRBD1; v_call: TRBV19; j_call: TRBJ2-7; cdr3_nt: TGTGCCAGTAGTATTAATGACAGGGCCTACGACTCATACGAGCAGTACTTC; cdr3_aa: CASSINDRAYDSYEQYF
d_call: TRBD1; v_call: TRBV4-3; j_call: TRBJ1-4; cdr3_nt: TGCGCCAGCAGCCTAGGGGGCTCGGGGGATGAAAAACTGTTTTTT; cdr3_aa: CASSLGGSGDEKLFF
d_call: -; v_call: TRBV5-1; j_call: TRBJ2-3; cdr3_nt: TGCGCCAGCAGCCCGCCAGACAACACAGATACGCAGTATTTT; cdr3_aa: CASSPPDNTDTQYF
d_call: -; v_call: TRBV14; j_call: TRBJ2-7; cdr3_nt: TGTGCCAGCAGCCAAGACGGTATCCTCTACGAGCAGTACTTC; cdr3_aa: CASSQDGILYEQYF
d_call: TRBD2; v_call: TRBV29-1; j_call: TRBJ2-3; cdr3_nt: TGCAGCGCTAGCCGGGGGGGCACAGATACGCAGTATTTT; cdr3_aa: CSASRGGTDTQYF
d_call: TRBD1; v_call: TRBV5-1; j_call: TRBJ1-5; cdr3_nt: TGCGCCAGCAGCCCTTGGACAGGGGATGGCCAGCCCCAGCATTTT; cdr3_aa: CASSPWTGDGQPQHF
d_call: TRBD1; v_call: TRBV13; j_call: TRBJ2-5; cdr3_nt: TGTGCCAGCAGCCTCGGCAGGGGGAGACAAGAGACCCAGTACTTC; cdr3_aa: CASSLGRGRQETQYF
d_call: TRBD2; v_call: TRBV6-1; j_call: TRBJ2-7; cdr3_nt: TGTGCCAGCATTGGGGAGGGCCGGTGGGCCAGCTTC; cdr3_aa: CASIGEGRWASF
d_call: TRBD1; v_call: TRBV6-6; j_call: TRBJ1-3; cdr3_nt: TGTGCCAGCAGTAACCCGGGACAGAGCTCTGGAAACACCATATATTTT; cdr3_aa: CASSNPGQSSGNTIYF
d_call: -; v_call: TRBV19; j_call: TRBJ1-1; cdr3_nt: TGTGCCAGTAGTCCCAGGAGGAGGGTTCTGAACACTGAAGCTTTCTTT; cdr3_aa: CASSPRRRVLNTEAFF
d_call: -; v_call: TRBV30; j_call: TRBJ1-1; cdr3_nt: TGTGCCTGGAGTGTACGGGACTATGAAGCTTTCTTT; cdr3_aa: CAWSVRDYEAFF
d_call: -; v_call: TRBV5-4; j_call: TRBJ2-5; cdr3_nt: TGTGCCAGCAGGCCGGCTCAGAGCGGGTTGGAGACCCAGTACTTC; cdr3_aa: CASRPAQSGLETQYF
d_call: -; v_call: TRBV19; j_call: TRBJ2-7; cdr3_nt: TGTGCCAGTAGTATAGTGTCATTCTACGAGCAGTACTTC; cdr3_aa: CASSIVSFYEQYF
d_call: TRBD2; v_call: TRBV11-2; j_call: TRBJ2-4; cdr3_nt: TGTGCCAGCAGCTTAAGAAGCGGGGGCAACATTCAGTACTTC; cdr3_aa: CASSLRSGGNIQYF
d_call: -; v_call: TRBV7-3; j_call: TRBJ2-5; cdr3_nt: TGTGCCAGCAGCTTATATCTAGGGGTGAGAGAGACCCAGTACTTC; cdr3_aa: CASSLYLGVRETQYF
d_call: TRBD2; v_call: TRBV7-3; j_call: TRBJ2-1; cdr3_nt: TGTGCCAGCAGCTTGGGTAGCGGGCTCTCCTACAATGAGCAGTTCTTC; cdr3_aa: CASSLGSGLSYNEQFF
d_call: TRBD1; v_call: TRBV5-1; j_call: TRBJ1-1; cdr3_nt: TGCGCCAGCAGCTTTCGGGACAGGGCCGCTGAAGCTTTCTTT; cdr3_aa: CASSFRDRAAEAFF
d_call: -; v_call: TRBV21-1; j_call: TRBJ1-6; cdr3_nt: TGTGCCAGCAGCAACATACCCAGACGGGGGTATAATTCACCCCTCCACTTT; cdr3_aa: CASSNIPRRGYNSPLHF
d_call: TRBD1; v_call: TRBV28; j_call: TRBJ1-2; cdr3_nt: TGTGCCAGCACAATAGGCAAGGGGGCTGGAGGCTACACCTTC; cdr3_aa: CASTIGKGAGGYTF
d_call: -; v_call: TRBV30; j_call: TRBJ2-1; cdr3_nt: TGTGCTTCCGATCCCGGGACTCCCCTTTTGGGGAATGAGCAGTTCTTC; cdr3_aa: CASDPGTPLLGNEQFF
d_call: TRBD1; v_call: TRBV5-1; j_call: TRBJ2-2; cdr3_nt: TGCGCCAGCAGCATCCTAAACTCAGGGGGCAGCACCGGGGAGCTGTTTTTT; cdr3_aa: CASSILNSGGSTGELFF
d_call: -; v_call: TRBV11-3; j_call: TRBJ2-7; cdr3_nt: TGTGCCAGCAGCCAGAGGGGGTCCCCTCCCTACGAGCAGTACTTC; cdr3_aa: CASSQRGSPPYEQYF
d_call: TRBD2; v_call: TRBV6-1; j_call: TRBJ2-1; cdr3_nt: TGTGCCAGCAGAGAAGGCGGGAGGTGGGAGCAGTTCTTC; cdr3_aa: CASREGGRWEQFF
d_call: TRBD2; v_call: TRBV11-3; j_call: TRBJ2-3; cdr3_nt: TGTGCCAGCAGCACAGGTGGGAGTAGCGGGGGTCGGGCGGGCGCAGATACGCAGTATTTT; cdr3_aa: CASSTGGSSGGRAGADTQYF
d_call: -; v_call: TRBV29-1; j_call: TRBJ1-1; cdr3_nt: TGCAGCGTTGTTAAGGCTAGAACGAACACTGAAGCTTTCTTT; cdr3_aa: CSVVKARTNTEAFF
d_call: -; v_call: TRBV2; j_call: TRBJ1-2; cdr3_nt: TGTGCCAGCAGTGCTGTGACATATGGCTACACCTTC; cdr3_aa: CASSAVTYGYTF
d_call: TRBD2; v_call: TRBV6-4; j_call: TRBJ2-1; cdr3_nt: TGTGCCAGCAGTGAGACTAGCGGGGGGTCCAATGAGCAGTTCTTC; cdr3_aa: CASSETSGGSNEQFF
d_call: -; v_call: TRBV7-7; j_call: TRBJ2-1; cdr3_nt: TGTGCCAGCAGCTTCGGGGAAAGCTCCTACAATGAGCAGTTCTTC; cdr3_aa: CASSFGESSYNEQFF
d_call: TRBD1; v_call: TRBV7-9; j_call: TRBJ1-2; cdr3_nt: TGTGCCAGCAGCTTTGGGACAGGGTCTGAGGGCTACACCTTC; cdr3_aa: CASSFGTGSEGYTF
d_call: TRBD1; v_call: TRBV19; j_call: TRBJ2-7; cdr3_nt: TGTGCCAGTAGCCCGGGACAGGCAGTGTACGAGCAGTACTTC; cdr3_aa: CASSPGQAVYEQYF
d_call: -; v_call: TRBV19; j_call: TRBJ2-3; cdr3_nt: TGTGCCAGTAGTTCGGTTCGAGATACGCAGTATTTT; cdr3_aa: CASSSVRDTQYF
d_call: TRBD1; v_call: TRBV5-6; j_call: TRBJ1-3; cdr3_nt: TGTGCCAGCAGCTGGGAAACCGGGACAGCTGGAAACACCATATATTTT; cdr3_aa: CASSWETGTAGNTIYF
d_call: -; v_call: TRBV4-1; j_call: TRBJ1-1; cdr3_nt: TGCGCCAGCAGCCAAACTCGGCAGGGGAACACTGAAGCTTTCTTT; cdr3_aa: CASSQTRQGNTEAFF
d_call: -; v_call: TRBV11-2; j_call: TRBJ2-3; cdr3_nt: TGTGCCAGCAGCTTGGAGGCCGAGGATACGCAGTATTTT; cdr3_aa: CASSLEAEDTQYF
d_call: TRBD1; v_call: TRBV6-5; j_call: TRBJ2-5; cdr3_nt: TGTGCCAGCATTCCAGACAGGGGACAAGAGACCCAGTACTTC; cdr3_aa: CASIPDRGQETQYF
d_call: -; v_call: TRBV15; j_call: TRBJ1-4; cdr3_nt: TGTGCCACCAGCAGAGAATCGGTAGCAACTAATGAAAAACTGTTTTTT; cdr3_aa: CATSRESVATNEKLFF
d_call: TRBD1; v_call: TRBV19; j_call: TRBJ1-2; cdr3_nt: TGTGCCAGTAGTCCACGGACAGGGTACAACTATGGCTACACCTTC; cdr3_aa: CASSPRTGYNYGYTF
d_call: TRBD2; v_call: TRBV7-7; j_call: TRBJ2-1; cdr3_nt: TGTGCCAGCAGCCGAGGACTAGCGGGTGACAATGAGCAGTTCTTC; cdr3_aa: CASSRGLAGDNEQFF
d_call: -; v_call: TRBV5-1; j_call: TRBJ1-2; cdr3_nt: TGCGCCAGCAGCCGCGACAGTTTAAACTATGGCTACACCTTC; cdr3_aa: CASSRDSLNYGYTF
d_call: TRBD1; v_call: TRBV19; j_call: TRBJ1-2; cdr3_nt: TGTGCCACCTTAACAGGGGGCAGTGGCTACACCTTC; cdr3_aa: CATLTGGSGYTF
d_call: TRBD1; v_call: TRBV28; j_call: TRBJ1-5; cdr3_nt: TGTGCCAGCAGCAACCGGAGACAGGGGATGGGTAGCAATCAGCCCCAGCATTTT; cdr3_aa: CASSNRRQGMGSNQPQHF
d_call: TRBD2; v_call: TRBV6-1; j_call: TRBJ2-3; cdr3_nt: TGTGCCAGCAGTGTTGAACTAGCGGGAGGGACAGATACGCAGTATTTT; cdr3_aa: CASSVELAGGTDTQYF
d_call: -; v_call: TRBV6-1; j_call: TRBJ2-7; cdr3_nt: TGTGCCAGCGGGGGTTTTACAGGGATTGTGCACGAGCAGTACTTC; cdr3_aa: CASGGFTGIVHEQYF
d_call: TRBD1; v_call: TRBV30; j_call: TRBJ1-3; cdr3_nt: TGTGCCTGGAGTGTTCTCGGACAGGGAGCGGGAAACACCATATATTTT; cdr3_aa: CAWSVLGQGAGNTIYF